These 18 T cell receptor beta chains came from one sample sequenced in a study of CD8 T cells in ankylosing spondylitis (dated by TCRdb to 2016 to 2017). The paper's findings and limits, for the study overall: Blood from ankylosing spondylitis patients appeared to be characterized by a TCR beta motif composed of about eight highly homologous amino acid variants.

No antigens are known for them. The library relied on 5' RACE. These reads were obtained on an Illumina HiSeq 2500. The public reads were reprocessed in TCRdb via fastp at Q25 and MiXCR, keeping in-frame beta chains. Merged by CDR3 protein, the rows form single entries marked with the most common genes and DNA. Across this sample there are roughly 220,000 distinct CDR3 sequences, with about 17% seen only once. The top ten hold 42% of the sample. Sequencing was carried out using blood, either unsorted or a sorted T cell fraction (not recorded which). Source of these receptors: a male donor with ankylosing spondylitis.

This clonotype was found a few times. The chain combines TRBV4-1 with TRBJ2-7; TRBD2 matches at 13 bases. CDR1 is MGHRA, CDR2 YSYEKL, per germline. This CDR3 is built from 15 residues. The trim removed 5 bases at V and 4 bases at J, leaving 5 bases unmatched. CDR3 coding DNA: TGCGCCAGCAGCTTTAAGACTAGCGGGGGGTACGAGCAGTACTTC. This gives the protein CASSFKTSGGYEQYF.

V gene TRBV5-1 combines with J gene TRBJ2-5; 10 nucleotides line up with TRBD2. Germline V gene lookup returns CDR1 SGHRS and CDR2 YFSETQ. Trimming took 0 bases from V and 2 from J; bases not matched to a gene: 4. CDR3 size: 16 residues. The DNA of the CDR3 is TGCGCCAGCAGCTTGGGTCTAGCGGGGGATCAAGAGACCCAGTACTTC. It translates to CASSLGLAGDQETQYF. Based on the CDR3 plus reference TRBV5-1 and TRBJ2-5, the full variable domain is KAGVTQTPRYLIKTRGQQVTLSCSPISGHRSVSWYQQTPGQGLQFLFEYFSETQRNKGNFPGRFSGRQFSNSRSEMNVSTLELGDSALYLCASSLGLAGDQETQYFGPGTRLLVL.

The V gene is TRBV12-3 or TRBV12-4, the J gene TRBJ1-2; TRBD1 matches at 11 bases. Trimming took 5 bases from V and 3 from J; bases not matched to a gene: 5. This CDR3 has 15 amino acids. CDR3 region: CASSPGTGGYYGYTF. Written as DNA, the CDR3 is TGTGCCAGCAGTCCCGGGACAGGGGGTTACTATGGCTACACCTTC.

The CDR3 spells CASSGGAGGPSYEQYF. CDR3 DNA: TGTGCCAGCAGCGGGGGAGCGGGAGGGCCGTCCTACGAGCAGTACTTC. This sequence joins TRBV9 and TRBJ2-7; 10 bases fit TRBD2. With V trimmed by 3 bases and J by 1 base, 7 bases remained unmatched. CDR1 is SGDLS and CDR2 is YYNGEE in the germline V gene. The CDR3 sequence is 16 residues long.

This clonotype was recorded many times. The chain links TRBV4-1 to TRBJ2-7, with 10 positions matching TRBD1. This CDR3 comprises 18 residues. V lost 0 bases, J lost 1 base, and 9 bases stayed unmatched. Germline CDR1 is MGHRA and CDR2 is YSYEKL. The chain's CDR3 is CASSQDLVSGQGSYEQYF. CDR3 DNA: TGCGCCAGCAGCCAAGATCTAGTGTCGGGACAGGGGTCCTACGAGCAGTACTTC.

This sequence joins TRBV4-1 and TRBJ2-7; 8 bases line up with TRBD1. The V and J ends lost 2 bases and 2 bases, in that order; junction bases with no gene match: 5. The CDR3 totals 15 residues. In germline, CDR1 is MGHRA, CDR2 YSYEKL. The CDR3, as DNA: TGCGCCAGCAGCCAACCCGGGACAGGACCCTACGAGCAGTACTTC. It is translated as CASSQPGTGPYEQYF.

This clonotype appeared a few times. This rearrangement joins TRBV7-9 to TRBJ2-7; TRBD2 agrees at 12 bases. Per germline, CDR1 SEHNR and CDR2 FQNEAQ (reference sequence). J lost 3 bases, V lost 8 bases, and 11 bases had no gene match. This CDR3 contains 16 residues. The CDR3 spells CASSLGLAGGVYEQYF. In DNA, the CDR3 is TGTGCCAGCTCGCTTGGGCTAGCGGGGGGGGTCTACGAGCAGTACTTC.

This clonotype was counted between two and nine times. The chain is built from TRBV7-6 and TRBJ1-3; tentative D call: TRBD1 (5 bases). The germline V gene has CDR1 SGHVS and CDR2 FNYEAQ. The CDR3 is made up of 15 amino acids. V was shortened by 4 bases and J by 0 bases, with 10 bases between the two germline ends. In DNA form, the CDR3 reads TGTGCCAGCAGCTCCCCGGGGGACTCTGGAAACACCATATATTTT. This encodes CASSSPGDSGNTIYF.

The chain's CDR3 is CASSGGFRAPRTDTQYF. CDR3 nucleotide sequence: TGTGCCAGCAGTGGCGGGTTTCGAGCTCCTCGGACAGATACGCAGTATTTT. This chain connects TRBV2 to TRBJ2-3; possible D gene TRBD2, 5 bases. Trimming stripped 4 bases from V and 3 bases from J, with 20 bases between. Germline assignment: CDR1 SNHLY and CDR2 FYNNEI. The CDR3 loop spans 17 amino acids.

This chain joins TRBV4-1 and TRBJ2-3, with 7 bases that match TRBD1. This CDR3 is 16 amino acids long. Losses at the gene ends were 4 bases for V and 1 base for J; bases not matched to a gene: 8. Germline CDR1 and CDR2: MGHRA and YSYEKL. The CDR3 DNA is TGCGCCAGCAGCCCCAAGGCCCAGGGGGGCACAGATACGCAGTATTTT. Residues: CASSPKAQGGTDTQYF.

The chain carries TRBV20-1 and TRBJ2-2; no clear D gene. The V end was cut by 5 bases, the J end by 4 bases, with 8 bases between. Germline V CDR1 and CDR2: DFQATT, SNEGSKA (reference sequence). This CDR3 has 12 amino acids. CDR3 sequence (DNA): TGCAGTGCTGACCAGCTCACCGGGGAGCTGTTTTTT. Translation: CSADQLTGELFF.

This clonotype has only a few counts. The V gene is TRBV2, the J gene TRBJ2-5; TRBD1 matches at 8 bases. V lost 7 bases, J lost 5 bases, and 12 bases stayed unmatched. There are 15 residues in the CDR3. Germline V lookup: CDR1 SNHLY, CDR2 FYNNEI. Here the CDR3 reads CASTAWTGKDETQYF. The CDR3 DNA reads as TGTGCCAGCACTGCTTGGACAGGGAAGGACGAGACCCAGTACTTC.

The J gene is TRBJ2-5, the V gene TRBV20-1, with TRBD2 as a possible D gene (5 bases). The V and J ends lost 6 bases and 1 base respectively, with 24 bases between them. There are 17 residues in the CDR3. Germline-derived CDR1 and CDR2 are DFQATT and SNEGSKA (reference sequence). CDR3 coding DNA: TGCAGTGCCAACTTGTGGGAGAACCCCACATTCCAAGAGACCCAGTACTTC. Protein sequence: CSANLWENPTFQETQYF.

Points on this clonotype: Its ends do not fully match the called genes, so a read error is possible. The chain uses TRBV5-6 and TRBJ2-7; the match to TRBD1 covers 10 bases. The CDR3 spans 15 residues. Germline V lookup: CDR1 SGHDT, CDR2 YYEEEE. The CDR3 bases are TGTGCCAGCAGCTCCCGGGACAGGGGCACCTGGGGGCAGCACTTC. Its translation is CASSSRDRGTWGQHF.

Only a few counts were recorded for this clonotype. CDR3 protein: CASSQWTGEEDSALNYGYTF. In DNA form, the CDR3 reads TGTGCCAGCAGCCAGTGGACAGGAGAGGAAGACTCGGCGCTGAACTATGGCTACACCTTC. J is TRBJ1-2 and V is TRBV3-1; TRBD1 matches at 7 bases. The V segment lost 3 bases and the J segment 2 bases; nucleotides outside the gene matches: 21. Germline lookup yields CDR1 LGHDT and CDR2 YNNKEL (reference sequence). The CDR3 loop spans 20 amino acids. Supplemented by reference TRBV3-1 and TRBJ1-2, the full variable domain reads DTAVSQTPKYLVTQMGNDKSIKCEQNLGHDTMYWYKQDSKKFLKIMFSYNNKELIINETVPNRFSPKSPDKAHLNLHINSLELGDSAVYFCASSQWTGEEDSALNYGYTFGSGTRLTVV.

This clonotype occurred a few times. This chain joins TRBV15 and TRBJ2-2, with D tentatively TRBD2 (6 bases). The germline V gene encodes CDR1 LNHNV and CDR2 YYDKDF (reference sequence). V was shortened by 8 bases and J by 7 bases, with 17 bases between the two germline ends. The CDR3 length is 14 residues. The CDR3 reads CATGRREPGGELFF. The CDR3 nucleotides are TGTGCCACCGGTAGGAGGGAGCCCGGCGGGGAGCTGTTTTTT. Complete variable domain (other parts from reference TRBV15 and TRBJ2-2): DAMVIQNPRYQVTQFGKPVTLSCSQTLNHNVMYWYQQKSSQAPKLLFHYYDKDFNNEADTPDNFQSRRPNTSFCFLDIRSPGLGDTAMYLCATGRREPGGELFFGEGSRLTVL.

This rearrangement joins TRBV27 to TRBJ2-1; 11 bases agree with TRBD1. The CDR3 spans 16 residues. The germline CDR1 and CDR2 sequences are MNHEY and SMNVEV (reference sequence). V shed 1 base, J shed 7 bases, and the junction held 6 bases outside the gene matches. The CDR3 sequence: CASSLLGQGGINEQFF. The CDR3 DNA follows: TGTGCCAGCAGTTTATTGGGACAGGGGGGAATAAATGAGCAGTTCTTC.

This clonotype has a handful of counts. V gene TRBV5-1 combines with J gene TRBJ1-6; 9 bases map to TRBD1. V was clipped by 10 bases and J by 9 bases; unmatched bases: 17. This CDR3 is 16 amino acids long. Germline CDR1 and CDR2: SGHRS and YFSETQ. CDR3 loop: CACRDRGSGAISPLHF. CDR3 sequence (DNA): TGCGCCTGCCGCGACAGGGGGTCGGGAGCAATTTCACCCCTCCACTTT.